The clone carrying this T cell receptor (beta chain) was recorded a few times. What it binds is not known. Authors of the study amplified TCR beta CDR3 regions from RNA transcripts. The TCR CDR3 first-round RT-PCR relied on the HTBI primer set. TCRdb itself ran the multiplex PCR reads through MiXCR, one entry per CDR3 protein. The repertoire holds under 450,000 distinct CDR3 sequences, with 15% to 18% as singletons. Germline V gives CDR1 SGHTA, CDR2 FQGTGA. The CDR3 loop spans 19 amino acids. Losses at the gene ends were 1 base for V and 1 base for J; bases not matched to a gene: 8. Hyperthyroidism was newly diagnosed in patients aged 18 to 65 (duration under 2 months). This sample was taken from a study of T cells in Graves' hyperthyroidism and ophthalmopathy. Study observations and caveats: Ophthalmopathy onset followed model prediction by a median about six months. Blood also held most thyroid clonotypes expanded beyond 0.001.

The chain employs TRBV7-3 and TRBJ2-3, with TRBD2 identical over 13 bases. Sequenced material: blood. The source is a woman aged 18-30 years with Graves' hyperthyroidism. Here the CDR3 DNA reads TGTGCCAGCAGCTTAAAATGGACTAGCGGGGGACTGGGCACAGATACGCAGTATTTT. Translated: CASSLKWTSGGLGTDTQYF.